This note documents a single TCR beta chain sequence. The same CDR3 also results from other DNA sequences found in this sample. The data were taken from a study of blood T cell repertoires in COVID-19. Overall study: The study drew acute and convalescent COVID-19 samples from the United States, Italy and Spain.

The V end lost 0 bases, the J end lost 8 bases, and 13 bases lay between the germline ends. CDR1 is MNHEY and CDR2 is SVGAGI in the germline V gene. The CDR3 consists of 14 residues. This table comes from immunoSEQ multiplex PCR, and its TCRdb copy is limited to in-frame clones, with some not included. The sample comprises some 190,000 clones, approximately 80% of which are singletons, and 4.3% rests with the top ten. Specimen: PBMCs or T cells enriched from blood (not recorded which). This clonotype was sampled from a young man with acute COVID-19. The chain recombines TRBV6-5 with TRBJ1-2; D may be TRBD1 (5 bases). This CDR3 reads CASSYSSGKGGYTF. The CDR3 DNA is TGTGCCAGCAGTTACTCCTCAGGGAAGGGGGGCTACACCTTC.